Following are 29 T cell receptor beta chains from one sample sequenced in a study of blood T cell repertoires in COVID-19. Measured with immunoSEQ multiplex PCR; TCRdb has only the in-frame clones, and not every one. The repertoire has 300,000 to 400,000 clones, around 88% of them found once; the top ten carry approximately 1.6%. The specimen was peripheral blood. These receptors were taken from a woman in her 30s with COVID-19, enrolled during active disease.

The genes are TRBV19 and TRBJ1-5, with 7 bases aligning to TRBD1. Germline assignment: CDR1 LNHDA and CDR2 SQIVND (reference sequence). The CDR3 runs 16 residues. The J segment lost 0 bases and the V segment lost 4 bases, leaving 6 bases of the junction unmatched. CDR3 loop: CASSTLRGSSNQPQHF. The CDR3 coding sequence is TGTGCCAGTAGTACGCTCAGGGGGAGTAGCAATCAGCCCCAGCATTTT. Full variable domain (remainder filled in from reference TRBV19 and TRBJ1-5): DGGITQSPKYLFRKEGQNVTLSCEQNLNHDAMYWYRQDPGQGLRLIYYSQIVNDFQKGDIAEGYSVSREKKESFPLTVTSAQKNPTAFYLCASSTLRGSSNQPQHFGDGTRLSIL.

This chain links TRBV9 with TRBJ1-2; D might be TRBD1 (5 bases). Germline lookup yields CDR1 SGDLS and CDR2 YYNGEE. The germline V and J ends were trimmed by 4 bases and 2 bases, with 18 bases remaining between them. The CDR3 runs 16 residues. The CDR3 DNA reads TGTGCCAGCAGCACTCAGGGAAGGGGAGGGAACTATGGCTACACCTTC. Its translation: CASSTQGRGGNYGYTF.

The chain links TRBV4-2 to TRBJ2-3, with a tentative D call TRBD2 (5 bases). CDR3 length: 14 amino acids. V lost 1 base and J 5 bases, leaving 10 bases between the germline ends. Germline V gives CDR1 LGHNA, CDR2 YNFKEQ. The CDR3 sequence is CASSQATGKDTQYF. The CDR3 DNA reads TGTGCCAGCAGCCAAGCCACGGGGAAAGATACGCAGTATTTT.

V usage is TRBV29-1 and J usage is TRBJ1-4; the D gene is possibly TRBD1 (6 bases). Trimming took 5 bases from V and 8 from J, leaving 15 bases between them. This CDR3 contains 13 residues. Germline lookup yields CDR1 SQVTM and CDR2 ANQGSEA. As DNA, the CDR3 is TGCAGCGTTCCTGGACAGCTTGGGGAAAAACTGTTTTTT. This encodes CSVPGQLGEKLFF.

This clone appeared a single time. CDR3 region: CSVASDTQYF. CDR3 coding DNA: TGCAGCGTTGCGTCGGATACGCAGTATTTT. The V call is TRBV29-1, the J call TRBJ2-3; D remains unclear. This CDR3 region has 10 residues. CDR1 and CDR2 from the germline V gene are SQVTM and ANQGSEA. Trimming removed 4 bases from V and 6 bases from J, with 5 bases in between.

The rearrangement joins TRBV3-1 (or the pseudogene TRBV3-2) to TRBJ2-7, with D possibly matching TRBD2 (6 bases). Germline-derived CDR1 and CDR2 are LGHDT and YNNKEL (reference sequence). This CDR3 is 16 amino acids long. V gave up 4 bases and J gave up 3 bases, with 19 bases separating them. The DNA of the CDR3 is TGTGCCAGCAGCCCTTCTCTAGGAGGGGCCAACTACGAGCAGTACGTC. Its protein product is CASSPSLGGANYEQYV.

On this clone itself: The sample contains more than one DNA sequence encoding this CDR3. V gene TRBV18 combines with J gene TRBJ1-5; D remains unclear. Germline V lookup: CDR1 KGHSH, CDR2 LQKENI. The CDR3 loop spans 13 amino acids. Trimming left V 2 bases short and J 4 bases short, with 6 bases between. The DNA of the CDR3 is TGTGCCAGCTCACCAGGGCAAAATCAGCCCCAGCATTTT. Translating it yields CASSPGQNQPQHF.

The V and J genes are TRBV2 and TRBJ1-2; TRBD1 aligns across 8 bases. V trimming: 3 bases; J trimming: 6 bases; junction bases outside the gene matches: 9. This CDR3 is 15 amino acids long. Germline V gene data show CDR1 as SNHLY and CDR2 as FYNNEI. CDR3 residues: CASSDGGQGADGYTF. The CDR3 bases are TGTGCCAGCAGTGATGGGGGGCAGGGGGCCGATGGCTACACCTTC. Combining the CDR3 with reference TRBV2 and TRBJ1-2 gives the whole variable domain EPEVTQTPSHQVTQMGQEVILRCVPISNHLYFYWYRQILGQKVEFLVSFYNNEISEKSEIFDDQFSVERPDGSNFTLKIRSTKLEDSAMYFCASSDGGQGADGYTFGSGTRLTVV.

The sample holds one count of this clone. V is TRBV23-1 and J is TRBJ1-2; 7 bases line up with TRBD1. TRBV23-1 is marked as an open reading frame, function uncertain. The CDR3 spans 15 residues. V trimming: 5 bases; J trimming: 4 bases; junction bases outside the gene matches: 10. The CDR3 reads CASSLPCGDSYGYTF. The CDR3 DNA reads TGCGCCAGCAGTTTACCCTGCGGGGACAGCTATGGCTACACCTTC.

V is TRBV11-3 and J is TRBJ1-1; the D gene is possibly TRBD1 (6 bases). The germline V and J ends were trimmed by 7 bases and 5 bases, with 17 bases remaining between them. Germline loops: CDR1 SGHNT, CDR2 YENEEA. The CDR3 is made up of 14 amino acids. In nucleotides, the CDR3 is TGTGCCAGCAAGCCCCCGGGGGGCGGAACTGAAGCTTTCTTT. It encodes CASKPPGGGTEAFF.

The chain combines TRBV3-1 (or the pseudogene TRBV3-2) with TRBJ1-2; 9 nucleotides line up with TRBD1. Germline V CDR1 and CDR2: LGHDT, YNNKEL (reference sequence). The CDR3 is made up of 17 amino acids. The V segment lost 1 base and the J segment 6 bases; nucleotides outside the gene matches: 12. The CDR3 DNA sequence: TGTGCCAGCAGCCAAGGGACAGGGGAGGGTAGTCGTCATGGCTACACCTTC. Protein product: CASSQGTGEGSRHGYTF.

This chain uses TRBV6-2 or TRBV6-3 with TRBJ1-2; D remains unclear. The CDR3 has 13 residues. V was cut by 2 bases and J by 8 bases, with 12 bases left in between. Germline CDR1 and CDR2: MNHEY and SVGEGT. As DNA, the CDR3 is TGTGCCAGCAGTTACACGCCCACTAGCGGCTACACCTTC. Translated, it gives CASSYTPTSGYTF.

This chain connects TRBV5-6 to TRBJ2-1; 9 positions match TRBD2. Trimming cost V 5 bases and J 9 bases; bases outside gene matches: 15. Germline-derived CDR1 and CDR2 are SGHDT and YYEEEE. The CDR3 runs 16 residues. CDR3 loop: CASSDQPGLAVFEQFF. The CDR3 DNA follows: TGTGCCAGCAGTGACCAACCGGGACTAGCTGTGTTTGAGCAGTTCTTC.

J is TRBJ2-7 and V is TRBV6-5; the match to TRBD1 covers 10 bases. V gave up 5 bases and J gave up 6 bases; unmatched junction bases: 4. CDR3 length: 13 residues. Germline V gene sequence: CDR1 MNHEY, CDR2 SVGAGI. In DNA form, the CDR3 reads TGTGCCAGCAGTCGACAGGGGGCCAGCGAGCAGTACTTC. Its protein is CASSRQGASEQYF.

The chain recombines TRBV27 with TRBJ2-1; TRBD1 might be the D (7 bases). Trimming removed 3 bases at V and 8 bases at J, with 14 bases between. The CDR3 spans 14 residues. The germline V gene encodes CDR1 MNHEY and CDR2 SMNVEV (reference sequence). CDR3 bases: TGTGCCAGCAGTTTGGCGACAGGGAGGTATGAGCAGTTCTTC. Translated, it gives CASSLATGRYEQFF.

The chain uses TRBV4-1 and TRBJ1-3; 7 bases agree with TRBD1. In germline, CDR1 is MGHRA, CDR2 YSYEKL. Losses at the gene ends were 5 bases for V and 0 bases for J; bases not matched to a gene: 4. This CDR3 is built from 15 residues. The CDR3 DNA reads as TGCGCCAGCAGCGACAGGGACAGCTCTGGAAACACCATATATTTT. Its protein is CASSDRDSSGNTIYF.

The genes are TRBV11-3 and TRBJ2-2, with D possibly matching TRBD1 (5 bases). Germline V gives CDR1 SGHNT, CDR2 YENEEA. This CDR3 has 14 residues. Trimming removed 4 bases at V and 2 bases at J, with 8 bases between. In DNA, the CDR3 is TGTGCCAGCAGCTATGGGGCTAACACCGGGGAGCTGTTTTTT. This codes for CASSYGANTGELFF.

The rearrangement uses TRBV11-2 and TRBJ2-2, with D unclear. CDR1 is SGHAT and CDR2 is FQNNGV in the germline V gene. The CDR3 runs 13 residues. V dropped 1 base and J dropped 6 bases, with 6 bases sitting between them. CDR3 region: CASSLVGAGELFF. CDR3 bases: TGTGCCAGCAGCTTAGTTGGAGCCGGGGAGCTGTTTTTT.

This chain joins TRBV4-1 and TRBJ1-5; no clear D. Germline lookup yields CDR1 MGHRA and CDR2 YSYEKL. V lost 4 bases to trimming and J lost 5 bases, with 12 bases between them. The CDR3 spans 14 residues. The CDR3, as DNA: TGCGCCAGCAGCCTCGCACTGGGAGATCAGCCCCAGCATTTT. Translating it yields CASSLALGDQPQHF.

This rearrangement joins TRBV11-2 to TRBJ1-2; 9 bases align to TRBD1. Germline trimming cut 3 bases from V and 0 bases from J; bases unmatched to any gene: 5. The CDR3 runs 16 residues. From germline, CDR1 is SGHAT and CDR2 FQNNGV. The CDR3 bases are TGTGCCAGCAGCTTGACCGGACAGGGGTCTAACTATGGCTACACCTTC. Amino acids: CASSLTGQGSNYGYTF.

A word on this clone: At one end, the junction sequence differs from germline, possibly due to a read error. The CDR3 reads CASSLAGSSYEQYF. CDR3 DNA sequence: TGTGCCAGCAGTTTAGCGGGGAGTTCCTACGAGCAGTACTTC. The V call is TRBV11-2, the J call TRBJ2-7, with 8 bases fitting TRBD2. Germline V gene data show CDR1 as SGHAT and CDR2 as FQNNGV. The CDR3 totals 14 residues. The whole variable domain, remainder taken from reference TRBV11-2 and TRBJ2-7, is EAGVAQSPRYKIIEKRQSVAFWCNPISGHATLYWYQQILGQGPKLLIQFQNNGVVDDSQLPKDRFSAERLKGVDSTLKIQPAKLEDSAVYLCASSLAGSSYEQYFGPGTRLTVT.

This clone was seen a few times. The chain links TRBV7-2 to TRBJ2-7; D is perhaps TRBD2 (6 bases). The V end lost 1 base, the J end lost 2 bases, and 15 bases lay between the germline ends. Germline lookup yields CDR1 SGHTA and CDR2 FQGNSA. The CDR3 extends over 16 amino acids. CDR3 sequence reads: CASSLGGAGSTYEQYF. DNA for the CDR3: TGTGCCAGCAGCTTAGGAGGGGCGGGGAGCACCTACGAGCAGTACTTC.

The genes are TRBV9 and TRBJ1-3; D remains ambiguous. This CDR3 is 15 amino acids long. Trimming took 4 bases from V and 2 from J, leaving 13 bases between them. Looked up from germline, CDR1 is SGDLS and CDR2 is YYNGEE. In DNA form, the CDR3 reads TGTGCCAGCAGCCAAGGACTGATCCCTGGAAACACCATATATTTT. It encodes CASSQGLIPGNTIYF.

V gene TRBV7-6 combines with J gene TRBJ2-7; the D gene is possibly TRBD1 (5 bases). The CDR3 is 14 residues long. V was cut by 1 base and J by 3 bases, with 10 bases left in between. Germline V CDR1 and CDR2: SGHVS, FNYEAQ. The CDR3 region has the DNA TGTGCCAGCAGCTTAGTGTTCGACAGCTACGAGCAGTACTTC. The encoded protein is CASSLVFDSYEQYF.

The V call is TRBV15, the J call TRBJ2-3; 8 positions match TRBD2. CDR3 length equals 17 residues. CDR1 is LNHNV and CDR2 is YYDKDF in the germline V gene (reference sequence). V lost 5 bases, J lost 2 bases, and 12 bases stayed unmatched. This chain's CDR3 is CATSERGTGGPTDTQYF. The CDR3 coding sequence is TGTGCCACCAGCGAGAGAGGCACGGGGGGGCCCACAGATACGCAGTATTTT.

The rearrangement uses TRBV6-1 and TRBJ1-5; possible D gene TRBD1, 5 bases. Trimming stripped 3 bases from V and 7 bases from J, with 16 bases between. Looked up from germline, CDR1 is MNHNS and CDR2 is SASEGT. The CDR3 spans 15 residues. CDR3 nucleotide sequence: TGTGCCAGCAGTGATTTTCGGGGGGTTAACCAGCCCCAGCATTTT. Translation gives CASSDFRGVNQPQHF.

The V and J genes are TRBV19 and TRBJ2-7; D ambiguous. The CDR3 spans 16 residues. Per germline, CDR1 LNHDA and CDR2 SQIVND (reference sequence). Trimming pared 1 base from V and 0 bases from J, leaving 13 bases between. In nucleotides, the CDR3 is TGTGCCAGTAGTATAGTTGCATACCCTAGCTCCTACGAGCAGTACTTC. This translates into CASSIVAYPSSYEQYF.

This rearrangement joins TRBV5-4 to TRBJ2-1; 9 bases line up with TRBD1. The CDR3 runs to 16 residues. Germline CDR1 reads SGHNT; CDR2 reads YYREEE (reference sequence). Trimming took 4 bases from V and 4 from J; bases not matched to a gene: 9. The CDR3 here is CASSIGTGNQYNEQFF. The DNA of the CDR3 is TGTGCCAGCAGCATTGGGACAGGGAATCAGTACAATGAGCAGTTCTTC.

CDR3 residues: CASSLKGGSPNQPQHF. The CDR3 DNA reads as TGTGCCAGCAGCTTGAAGGGGGGGTCCCCAAATCAGCCCCAGCATTTT. The chain has TRBV7-8 and TRBJ1-5; weak D call: TRBD1 (6 bases). CDR3 length: 16 amino acids. Germline V CDR1 and CDR2: SGHVS, FQNEAQ. V dropped 3 bases and J dropped 4 bases, with 16 bases sitting between them.